Given below is one T cell receptor (beta chain) in context. This clonotype was counted at least ten times. The clone's antigen remains unknown. There are no base qualities to consult, and no much larger clone falls within one base. The data derive from a study of T cells after yellow fever vaccination (dated 2019 in TCRdb). In terms of the full investigation: Libraries from fractions with low cell numbers were prepared with the SMART-Seq v4 Ultra Low Input RNA kit. Blood was collected at multiple timepoints before and after primary and secondary immunization, and bulk PBMC replicates and cell subsets were isolated. To follow T-cell clones before and after primary and booster YFV17D yellow fever vaccination, bulk TCR alpha and beta repertoires were sequenced over time. Two healthy male donors made up the cohort, one aged 18 to 30 years and the other aged 30 to 40 years.

The study at large found these results: Compared with the primary T-cell response, the secondary T-cell response was weaker but faster, peaking on day 5 rather than day 15. A small fraction of clonotypes appeared in both the CD4 and CD8 compartments, likely as a result of convergent recombination. Most clones expanded after primary vaccination were re-detected after the booster (around 96% of CD4 and roughly 85% of CD8), suggesting broad memory maintenance. Only a couple of donors were included in the study, so the extent to which the findings can be generalized is limited. Because abundant contaminating clonotypes from the bulk population could be contained in FACS-sorted repertoires, computational filtering was required.

The sample was run on an Illumina NovaSeq 6000. TCR cDNA was synthesized by 5'RACE template switching, through which a universal primer site and unique molecular identifiers were introduced. Priming of cDNA synthesis was performed from both the TCR alpha and TCR beta constant segments. Libraries were amplified in two PCR steps, with sample barcodes and sequencing adapters added in the second step. Libraries were sequenced on Illumina HiSeq 2500 (2x100 bp) or NovaSeq (2x150 bp). For the original study's pipeline: MIGEC handled demultiplexing of reads and collapsing into UMI consensus sequences, while MiXCR performed V(D)J alignment. Using edgeR on replicate PBMC samples, clonotypes were called vaccine-responding if FDR was below 0.01 and the log2 fold change was above 5 up to day 15. Each bulk clonotype received a CD4 or CD8 identity based on whether the sequenced CD4 or CD8 repertoire contained that clonotype at higher abundance. TCRdb handled the public reads itself, with Q25 trimming in fastp and clone calling in MiXCR, and kept productive beta chains. Identical CDR3 protein sequences are pooled into one entry, listed with their most common genes and DNA. TCRdb's processing, not the authors', yielded these V and J calls. The sample table contains some 260,000 distinct CDR3 sequences; only one count was recorded for 5.2% of them. The ten biggest clones cover roughly 3% of the sample.

The treatment or condition label corresponds to: live attenuated yellow fever vaccine strain. A standard Ficoll-Paque protocol was used to isolate PBMCs from peripheral blood. CD4 and CD8 T-cell fractions were isolated with Dynabeads CD4 and CD8 positive selection kits. RNA was extracted with TriZol from bulk PBMCs, CD4 and CD8 fractions, and dextramer-positive and dextramer-negative fractions. Specimen: CD4+ T cells sorted from PBMCs, collected on the day of the yellow fever booster vaccination. This TCR was sampled from a man aged 18-30 years who received the YFV17D yellow fever vaccine.

The DNA sequence is TGCGCCAGCAGCCGGGGGTTGACCGGGGAGCTGTTTTTT. This translates into CASSRGLTGELFF. The chain employs TRBV4-3 and TRBJ2-2; the D call is possibly TRBD1 or TRBD2, each sharing 5 bases. Taken from the germline V gene, the CDR1 and CDR2 loops are LGHNA and YSLEER. Relative to germline, V is 4 bases shorter and J is 5 bases shorter, with 8 bases between their ends. The CDR3 holds 13 amino acids from the cysteine to the phenylalanine. The sequence is cut down to CDR3 DNA, 39 bases in frame from base 1.